The clone carrying this TCR beta chain was recorded a few times. Its antigen is not identified. V dropped 4 bases and J dropped 9 bases, with 12 bases sitting between them. CDR1 and CDR2 from the germline V gene are KGHDR and SFDVKD. This CDR3 comprises 13 residues. The TCR alpha and TCR beta cDNA libraries, bearing sample barcodes and UMIs, were generated by 5'RACE using constant-segment primers. TCRdb passed the 5' RACE reads through MiXCR, listing each CDR3 protein once. The sample lists about 340,000 distinct CDR3 sequences; roughly 21% were seen once. This sample is drawn from a study of T-cell memory formation after mild COVID-19. Across the whole study: The two donors had largely donor-specific TCR clusters.

General observations from the study: For second-wave clones that peaked at day 37, SARS-CoV-2 specificity went unverified. Certain responding clones were present in pre-infection memory, suggesting participation of cross-reactive memory.

This receptor was obtained from an adult woman who had mild COVID-19 (a few samples of this study predate the infection). Cell type and time point are not known. The rearrangement joins TRBV24-1 to TRBJ2-1, with D perhaps TRBD1 (5 bases). The sample consisted of PBMCs or a T cell subset sorted from them (not recorded which). In DNA, the CDR3 is TGTGCCACCAGTGAGTTGGGGCAACTTGAGCAGTTCTTC. Amino acids: CATSELGQLEQFF.